These 12 T cell receptor beta chains were all obtained from the same sample, sequenced in a study of shared clonotypes between healthy human individuals. CD45RO-negative CD8 cells positively selected for CCR7 made up the naive population, which excluded terminally differentiated effector memory CD45RA+ cells. The data were produced by immunoSEQ multiplex PCR, yet TCRdb's version contains in-frame clones alone and is incomplete. Of around 2,000,000 clones listed, about 94% are singletons. Input material: naive CD8+ T cells sorted from blood. The receptors here all came from a man aged 18 to 29 in good health.

This clone was counted a single time. The rearrangement joins TRBV13 to TRBJ1-2, with 9 bases fitting TRBD1. The length of the CDR3 is 16 residues. Losses at the gene ends were 0 bases for V and 7 bases for J; bases not matched to a gene: 9. Per the germline V gene, CDR1 is PRHDT and CDR2 is FYEKMQ (reference sequence). CDR3 loop: CASSLGDRGGAAGYTF. The CDR3 DNA reads TGTGCCAGCAGCTTAGGGGACAGGGGAGGAGCCGCTGGCTACACCTTC.

The chain combines TRBV18 with TRBJ1-1; no reliable D call. The germline V gene has CDR1 KGHSH and CDR2 LQKENI. Trimming stripped 3 bases from V and 6 bases from J, with 8 bases between. CDR3 length: 12 amino acids. The CDR3 DNA is TGTGCCAGCTCACCCCCGTGGTCTGAAGCTTTCTTT. It translates to CASSPPWSEAFF.

The CDR3 loop reads CSGATGTYEQYF. CDR3 coding DNA: TGCAGCGGGGCGACTGGGACCTACGAGCAGTACTTC. The chain recombines TRBV29-1 with TRBJ2-7; D is undetermined. The CDR3 runs 12 residues. Germline CDR1 reads SQVTM; CDR2 reads ANQGSEA. V was trimmed by 7 bases and J by 2 bases, leaving 12 bases between them.

The chain joins TRBV27 to TRBJ1-6; D gene ambiguous. There are 16 residues in the CDR3. Germline assignment: CDR1 MNHEY and CDR2 SMNVEV (reference sequence). Trimming left V 1 base short and J 7 bases short, with 14 bases between. The CDR3 nucleotides are TGTGCCAGCAGTTTATTATGGGCCCTGGGGAATTCACCCCTCCACTTT. Its protein product is CASSLLWALGNSPLHF.

V and J are TRBV19 and TRBJ2-5, with TRBD2 identical over 8 bases. Germline loops: CDR1 LNHDA, CDR2 SQIVND (reference sequence). This CDR3 region has 14 residues. Unmatched junction bases numbered 12, after V lost 10 bases and J lost 5 bases. CDR3 sequence reads: CATGPLAGGETQYF. The CDR3 DNA sequence: TGTGCCACTGGGCCCCTAGCGGGCGGGGAGACCCAGTACTTC. Using reference TRBV19 and TRBJ2-5 for the parts outside the CDR3, the full variable domain is DGGITQSPKYLFRKEGQNVTLSCEQNLNHDAMYWYRQDPGQGLRLIYYSQIVNDFQKGDIAEGYSVSREKKESFPLTVTSAQKNPTAFYLCATGPLAGGETQYFGPGTRLLVL.

The CDR3 spells CASSQSTGPKNIQYF. CDR3 coding DNA: TGTGCCAGCAGCCAGAGCACCGGGCCCAAAAACATTCAGTACTTC. This rearrangement joins TRBV14 to TRBJ2-4; no definite D call. The CDR3 covers 15 residues. The V and J ends lost 3 bases and 2 bases respectively, with 11 bases between them. Germline values: CDR1 SGHDN, CDR2 FVKESK.

The J gene is TRBJ2-7, the V gene TRBV28; no definite D call. Germline V gene lookup returns CDR1 MDHEN and CDR2 SYDVKM. CDR3 length: 15 residues. V was cut by 2 bases and J by 0 bases, with 11 bases left in between. The CDR3 here is CASSLLSASSYEQYF. In nucleotides, the CDR3 is TGTGCCAGCAGTTTACTATCAGCGAGCTCCTACGAGCAGTACTTC.

This chain connects TRBV7-9 to TRBJ2-5; D tentatively reads TRBD1 or TRBD2 (5 bases each). The germline gives CDR1 SEHNR, CDR2 FQNEAQ (reference sequence). The CDR3 extends over 14 amino acids. Trimming left V 1 base short and J 8 bases short, with 14 bases between. The chain's CDR3 is CASSLGGRFETQYF. The CDR3 region has the DNA TGTGCCAGCAGCTTAGGGGGACGGTTCGAAACCCAGTACTTC.

V usage is TRBV5-6 and J usage is TRBJ1-1; 7 bases are shared with TRBD1. CDR1 and CDR2 from the germline V gene are SGHDT and YYEEEE. The CDR3 is made up of 17 amino acids. The J segment lost 0 bases and the V segment lost 4 bases, leaving 12 bases of the junction unmatched. In DNA form, the CDR3 reads TGTGCCAGCAGCGATACCGTGGGGACAGTCCTGAACACTGAAGCTTTCTTT. Translated: CASSDTVGTVLNTEAFF.

V and J are TRBV6-5 and TRBJ2-3; no firm D call. Germline CDR1 MNHEY, CDR2 SVGAGI. The CDR3 has 13 amino acids. Trimming stripped 6 bases from V and 3 bases from J, with 10 bases between. The CDR3 reads CASSPKWTDTQYF. In DNA, the CDR3 is TGTGCCAGCAGCCCCAAATGGACAGATACGCAGTATTTT.

CDR3 in DNA: TGTGCCAGCAGCTGGGGAGGGACAGGGGGCTTCTACGAGCAGTACTTC. Its translation: CASSWGGTGGFYEQYF. V is TRBV7-2 and J is TRBJ2-7; 12 positions match TRBD1. Germline assignment: CDR1 SGHTA and CDR2 FQGNSA. There are 16 residues in the CDR3. Trimming removed 4 bases from V and 3 bases from J; junction bases left unmatched: 7.

This chain uses TRBV11-2 with TRBJ2-1; D may be TRBD1 or TRBD2 (5 bases each). This CDR3 has 16 amino acids. V lost 5 bases, J lost 0 bases, and 14 bases lay in between. Germline V lookup: CDR1 SGHAT, CDR2 FQNNGV. DNA for the CDR3: TGTGCCAGCAGCCCCCCCTCAGGGAGCTCCTACAATGAGCAGTTCTTC. Translated, it gives CASSPPSGSSYNEQFF.